The 10 T cell receptor beta chains below were found in one sample sequenced in a study of blood T cell repertoires in COVID-19. The table came from immunoSEQ multiplex PCR; TCRdb's copy has only in-frame clones and leaves some out. The sample lists over 200,000 clones, 70% to 90% occurring once. Sequenced sample: peripheral blood. Receptors originate from a woman in her 70s with active or convalescent COVID-19.

This clone is medium-sized (0.01 to 0.1%) within its sample. The chain links TRBV5-4 to TRBJ1-3; 9 bases line up with TRBD1. The germline V gene encodes CDR1 SGHNT and CDR2 YYREEE (reference sequence). This CDR3 region has 15 residues. Trimming removed 3 bases from V and 8 bases from J; junction bases left unmatched: 9. The CDR3 reads CASSYTGGSGDTIYF. The DNA for the CDR3 is TGTGCCAGCAGCTATACAGGGGGCTCGGGGGACACCATATATTTT.

V and J are TRBV11-2 and TRBJ1-2, with a tentative D call TRBD1 (5 bases). The CDR3 loop spans 15 amino acids. Trimming stripped 4 bases from V and 5 bases from J, with 17 bases between. Germline V lookup: CDR1 SGHAT, CDR2 FQNNGV. CDR3 nucleotide sequence: TGTGCCAGCAGCTCCGGGTTCCAAGGGGTATATGGCTACACCTTC. It specifies CASSSGFQGVYGYTF.

V gene TRBV6-5 combines with J gene TRBJ1-2, with D possibly matching TRBD1 (5 bases). The CDR3 has 15 amino acids. Trimming cost V 2 bases and J 6 bases, with 16 bases left between them. CDR1 and CDR2 (germline): MNHEY, SVGAGI. The CDR3 sequence: CASSYDLLGGNGYTF. Written as DNA, the CDR3 is TGTGCCAGCAGTTACGACCTTTTGGGGGGGAATGGCTACACCTTC.

This clone was observed a handful of times. CDR3 in amino acids: CASSYTGQAGEQYF. CDR3 DNA: TGTGCCAGCAGTTACACGGGACAGGCGGGCGAGCAGTACTTC. The gene calls are TRBV6-2 or TRBV6-3 and TRBJ2-7, with 8 bases identical to TRBD1. Germline CDR1 MNHEY, CDR2 SVGEGT. The CDR3 is 14 amino acids. Germline trimming cut 2 bases from V and 6 bases from J; bases unmatched to any gene: 6.

The chain is built from TRBV19 and TRBJ1-3; D unresolved. CDR1 LNHDA and CDR2 SQIVND come from the germline V gene (reference sequence). The CDR3 is 15 amino acids. V gave up 9 bases and J gave up 0 bases, with 15 bases separating them. The CDR3 sequence: CASAPKYYSGNTIYF. CDR3 bases: TGTGCCAGCGCCCCGAAGTACTACTCTGGAAACACCATATATTTT.

The chain is built from TRBV7-8 and TRBJ1-5; D perhaps matches TRBD1 (6 bases). V lost 5 bases and J 5 bases, leaving 19 bases between the germline ends. CDR1 SGHVS and CDR2 FQNEAQ come from the germline V gene. The CDR3 extends over 16 amino acids. As DNA, the CDR3 is TGTGCCAGCAGCCCCTACCTTGACAGGCCCGATCAGCCCCAGCATTTT. Its protein product is CASSPYLDRPDQPQHF.

The chain couples TRBV28 to TRBJ2-2, with D tentatively TRBD1 (5 bases). Per germline, CDR1 MDHEN and CDR2 SYDVKM. This CDR3 comprises 12 residues. V was clipped by 6 bases and J by 10 bases, with 12 bases between them. CDR3 in DNA: TGTGCCAGCAGCCCCAGGGTACAGGAGCTGTTTTTT. This codes for CASSPRVQELFF. Variable domain in full (rest from reference TRBV28 and TRBJ2-2): DVKVTQSSRYLVKRTGEKVFLECVQDMDHENMFWYRQDPGLGLRLIYFSYDVKMKEKGDIPEGYSVSREKKERFSLILESASTNQTSMYLCASSPRVQELFFGEGSRLTVL.

This chain connects TRBV18 to TRBJ1-1, with D uncertain. Trimming cost V 4 bases and J 1 base, with 10 bases left between them. CDR1 and CDR2 from the germline V gene are KGHSH and LQKENI. The CDR3 runs to 14 residues. The CDR3: CASSREEGNTEAFF. For the CDR3, the DNA is TGTGCCAGCTCACGGGAAGAGGGGAACACTGAAGCTTTCTTT.

The gene calls are TRBV14 and TRBJ1-1; no definite D call. This CDR3 region has 12 residues. Germline lookup yields CDR1 SGHDN and CDR2 FVKESK. V was clipped by 2 bases and J by 4 bases, with 5 bases between them. The CDR3 protein is CASSQSGTEAFF. Here the CDR3 DNA reads TGTGCCAGCAGCCAATCGGGCACTGAAGCTTTCTTT.

With respect to this clone: This same CDR3 is encoded by further DNA sequences in the sample. This chain links TRBV5-1 with TRBJ2-7; possible D gene TRBD1, 5 bases. In germline, CDR1 is SGHRS, CDR2 YFSETQ. This CDR3 region has 14 residues. Trimming shortened V by 0 bases and J by 5 bases, and 12 bases separated the two germline ends. In DNA form, the CDR3 reads TGCGCCAGCAGCTTGGGCCAGGGTTTAGACGAGCAGTACTTC. This gives the protein CASSLGQGLDEQYF.